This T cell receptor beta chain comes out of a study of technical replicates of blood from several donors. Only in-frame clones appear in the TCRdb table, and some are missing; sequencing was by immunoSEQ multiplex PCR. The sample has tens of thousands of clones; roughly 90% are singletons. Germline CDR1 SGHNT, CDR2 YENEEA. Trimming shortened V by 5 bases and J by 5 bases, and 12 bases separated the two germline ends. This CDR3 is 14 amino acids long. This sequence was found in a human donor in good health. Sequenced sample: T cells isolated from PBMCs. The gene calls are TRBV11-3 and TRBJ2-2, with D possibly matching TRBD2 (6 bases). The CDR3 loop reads CASSPGERTGELFF. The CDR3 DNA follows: TGTGCCAGCAGCCCGGGGGAGCGGACCGGGGAGCTGTTTTTT.